One and the same sample provided the 29 T cell receptor beta chains below, sequenced in a study of response to subunit inactivated influenza vaccine. TCRdb re-called the RT-PCR reads through MiXCR, storing one row per CDR3 protein. The table has about 570,000 distinct CDR3 sequences, approximately 10% seen once. The sample also formed part of further work on T cells expressing NK-cell markers. That work states: Generation of TCR beta cDNA was performed by 5'RACE template switching incorporating UMIs.

Sequencing used PBMCs from blood, obtained on the day of vaccination. Receptors were obtained from a man aged 50-59 years who received an inactivated influenza vaccine.

This chain links TRBV4-3 with TRBJ1-4, with D possibly being TRBD1 (5 bases). The CDR3 totals 16 residues. The germline V gene has CDR1 LGHNA and CDR2 YSLEER. V shed 0 bases and J shed 8 bases, with 16 bases lying between them. CDR3 protein: CASSQDTGLGREKLFF. The CDR3 nucleotides read TGCGCCAGCAGCCAAGATACCGGCCTGGGGCGAGAAAAACTGTTTTTT.

The chain employs TRBV10-1 and TRBJ2-2; tentatively, D is TRBD2 (5 bases). CDR1 and CDR2 (germline): WNHNN, SYGVQD (reference sequence). Trimming took off 0 bases at V and 4 bases at J, with 9 bases between the two ends. The CDR3 is made up of 15 amino acids. CDR3 in amino acids: CASSESRGSTGELFF. DNA for the CDR3: TGCGCCAGCAGTGAGTCACGGGGTAGCACCGGGGAGCTGTTTTTT.

This clonotype was found a few times. The chain joins TRBV10-3 to TRBJ2-7; 8 bases are a match to TRBD2. Germline lookup yields CDR1 ENHRY and CDR2 SYGVKD. The CDR3 covers 15 residues. V trimming: 0 bases; J trimming: 5 bases; junction bases outside the gene matches: 6. CDR3: CAISESAAGVNEQYF. CDR3 sequence (DNA): TGTGCCATCAGTGAGTCGGCAGCGGGAGTGAACGAGCAGTACTTC.

This clonotype came up many times. The chain joins TRBV6-1 to TRBJ2-1; TRBD1 aligns across 7 bases. Germline assignment: CDR1 MNHNS and CDR2 SASEGT. V gave up 7 bases and J gave up 8 bases; unmatched junction bases: 14. The CDR3 runs 15 residues. The CDR3 sequence is CASKKQGQALDEQFF. The CDR3 bases are TGTGCCAGCAAAAAACAAGGACAGGCGCTGGATGAGCAGTTCTTC.

This clonotype came up many times. This chain joins TRBV7-9 and TRBJ2-5; 8 nucleotides match TRBD2. The CDR3 is 15 amino acids. V dropped 5 bases and J dropped 5; count of bases not matched to a gene: 10. Germline V gene data show CDR1 as SEHNR and CDR2 as FQNEAQ (reference sequence). The CDR3 here is CASSIKAGVEETQYF. DNA of the CDR3: TGTGCCAGCAGCATCAAAGCGGGAGTGGAGGAGACCCAGTACTTC.

The CDR3 reads CATWNGVAKNIQYF. DNA of the CDR3: TGTGCCACCTGGAATGGGGTAGCCAAAAACATTCAGTACTTC. This chain uses TRBV10-3 with TRBJ2-4; no reliable D call. The CDR3 is 14 residues long. V shed 10 bases and J shed 0 bases, with 13 bases lying between them. In germline, CDR1 is ENHRY, CDR2 SYGVKD.

The table lists this clonotype with a few counts. This chain connects TRBV12-3 or TRBV12-4 to TRBJ2-3, with D tentatively TRBD2 (6 bases). V was pared by 6 bases and J by 3 bases, with 25 bases between. The CDR3 has 18 residues. CDR3 bases: TGTGCCAGCAGCGGACCAACTAATGGGGGACTTATGACAGATACGCAGTATTTT. This sequence encodes CASSGPTNGGLMTDTQYF.

This clonotype has a count of ten or more. The CDR3 sequence is CASSPGHYEQYF. The CDR3 DNA reads TGTGCCAGCAGTCCCGGACACTACGAGCAGTACTTC. The J gene is TRBJ2-7, the V gene TRBV12-3 or TRBV12-4, with D possibly matching TRBD1 (5 bases). The CDR3 extends over 12 amino acids. Trimming pared 5 bases from V and 3 bases from J, leaving 8 bases between.

This clonotype was recorded many times. The rearrangement uses TRBV5-4 and TRBJ2-1; 13 bases map to TRBD2. Germline V gives CDR1 SGHNT, CDR2 YYREEE (reference sequence). The CDR3 consists of 15 residues. Trimming at V came to 3 bases and at J to 6 bases, leaving 3 bases not matched to a gene. CDR3 DNA sequence: TGTGCCAGCAGCTCCGGACTAGCGGGAGTCAATGAGCAGTTCTTC. Translating gives CASSSGLAGVNEQFF.

V and J are TRBV7-2 and TRBJ1-6; D gene ambiguous. V was clipped by 5 bases and J by 10 bases, with 15 bases between them. CDR3 size: 14 residues. Germline CDR1 SGHTA, CDR2 FQGNSA. The CDR3 loop is CASSLSRGTSPLHF. CDR3 in DNA: TGTGCCAGCAGCCTGTCACGGGGTACGTCACCCCTCCACTTT.

There are a few counts of this clonotype. The J gene is TRBJ2-1, the V gene TRBV12-3 or TRBV12-4, with TRBD1 matching 8 bases. Germline trimming cut 6 bases from V and 3 bases from J; bases unmatched to any gene: 10. This CDR3 region has 16 residues. The CDR3 coding sequence is TGTGCCAGCAGCCCGATCGGACAGGGAGGCTACAATGAGCAGTTCTTC. The encoded protein is CASSPIGQGGYNEQFF.

This clonotype was counted a few times. CDR3 sequence: CASSEIVGRTYSYEQYF. CDR3 sequence (DNA): TGTGCCAGCAGTGAAATCGTCGGGCGGACCTACTCCTACGAGCAGTACTTC. The genes are TRBV6-1 and TRBJ2-7; D not certain. V was shortened by 2 bases and J by 0 bases, with 17 bases between the two germline ends. Per germline, CDR1 MNHNS and CDR2 SASEGT. The CDR3 has 17 amino acids.

The V and J genes are TRBV3-1 and TRBJ1-1, with D unclear. The CDR3 runs 15 residues. Trimming stripped 4 bases from V and 7 bases from J, with 19 bases between. CDR1 and CDR2 from the germline V gene are LGHDT and YNNKEL (reference sequence). The CDR3 coding sequence is TGTGCCAGCAGCCTTAATCCCACCGCTGGTGGTGAAGCTTTCTTT. It translates to CASSLNPTAGGEAFF.

This clonotype was seen a few times. The chain uses TRBV7-8 and TRBJ2-5, with 7 bases fitting TRBD1. Per the germline V gene, CDR1 is SGHVS and CDR2 is FQNEAQ. V shed 5 bases, J shed 1 base, and the junction held 7 bases outside the gene matches. The CDR3 runs 15 residues. This CDR3 is CASSPPRDSQETQYF. CDR3 DNA: TGTGCCAGCAGCCCCCCCCGGGACAGCCAAGAGACCCAGTACTTC.

The chain joins TRBV7-9 to TRBJ2-3, with D possibly being TRBD1 (6 bases). There are 15 residues in the CDR3. Germline V gives CDR1 SEHNR, CDR2 FQNEAQ (reference sequence). The germline V and J ends were trimmed by 5 bases and 2 bases, with 14 bases remaining between them. The CDR3 loop is CASSPDRWATDTQYF. Written as DNA, the CDR3 is TGTGCCAGCAGCCCGGACAGATGGGCCACAGATACGCAGTATTTT.

This clonotype was counted only a few times. V gene TRBV4-2 combines with J gene TRBJ2-1; TRBD2 agrees at 9 bases. The trim removed 0 bases at V and 6 bases at J, leaving 6 bases unmatched. Germline V gene sequence: CDR1 LGHNA, CDR2 YNFKEQ. The CDR3 length is 16 residues. CDR3 region: CASSQDGGRAFNEQFF. The CDR3, as DNA: TGTGCCAGCAGCCAAGATGGCGGGAGGGCCTTCAATGAGCAGTTCTTC.

This clonotype has more than one count but fewer than ten. The chain recombines TRBV25-1 with TRBJ1-2, with no clear D. The CDR3 consists of 13 residues. Deletions cut 6 bases from V and 2 bases from J, with 10 bases between. Germline CDR1 and CDR2: MGHDK and SYGVNS. The CDR3 loop reads CASSAAGNYGYTF. CDR3 DNA: TGTGCCAGCAGCGCCGCGGGAAACTATGGCTACACCTTC.

This chain links TRBV7-8 with TRBJ2-7; D tentatively reads TRBD1 or TRBD2 (5 bases each). This CDR3 has 15 residues. The germline gives CDR1 SGHVS, CDR2 FQNEAQ. V was cut by 0 bases and J by 4 bases, with 13 bases left in between. CDR3 bases: TGTGCCAGCAGCTTAGCGGGGGAAATCCTTTACGAGCAGTACTTC. Translated: CASSLAGEILYEQYF.

This clonotype was observed a few times. The rearrangement joins TRBV7-2 to TRBJ1-2, with TRBD1 matching over 11 bases. The ends lost 5 bases at V and 1 base at J; junction bases unmatched: 6. Germline V lookup: CDR1 SGHTA, CDR2 FQGNSA. The CDR3 sequence is 16 residues long. CDR3 DNA sequence: TGTGCCAGCAGCCCCGGACAGGGGGCATTTAACTATGGCTACACCTTC. It codes for CASSPGQGAFNYGYTF.

This clonotype was observed a few times. The chain links TRBV6-1 to TRBJ2-2; a weak D match, TRBD2 (5 bases). CDR3 length equals 15 residues. The V end was cut by 7 bases, the J end by 5 bases, with 17 bases between. Germline V gives CDR1 MNHNS, CDR2 SASEGT. In nucleotides, the CDR3 is TGTGCCAGCACCCGCTGGCGGCGCGGGACCGGGGAGCTGTTTTTT. Translating it yields CASTRWRRGTGELFF.

There are a few counts of this clonotype. The rearrangement joins TRBV29-1 to TRBJ2-3; 9 bases match TRBD2. With V trimmed by 1 base and J by 9 bases, 5 bases remained unmatched. Germline loops: CDR1 SQVTM, CDR2 ANQGSEA. CDR3 size: 13 residues. This CDR3 reads CSVEVASGITQYF. CDR3 sequence (DNA): TGCAGCGTTGAAGTGGCTAGCGGGATCACGCAGTATTTT.

This clonotype was detected many times. The J gene is TRBJ2-3, the V gene TRBV19; D ambiguous. V dropped 5 bases and J dropped 6 bases, with 15 bases sitting between them. Germline CDR1 and CDR2: LNHDA and SQIVND (reference sequence). The CDR3 totals 14 residues. CDR3 nucleotide sequence: TGTGCCAGTAGTCCGTATGTCCTAAAGGATACGCAGTATTTT. Its protein is CASSPYVLKDTQYF.

This clonotype was recorded a few times. The chain employs TRBV6-4 and TRBJ2-2, with D possibly being TRBD1 (6 bases). The CDR3 is 14 residues long. Germline V gives CDR1 MRHNA, CDR2 SNTAGT. Between the trimmed V and J ends, which lost 6 bases and 3 bases, there was a span of 11 bases. The CDR3 DNA reads TGTGCCAGCAGCTGGAAGGGGGACACCGGGGAGCTGTTTTTT. Amino acids: CASSWKGDTGELFF.

This clonotype was counted only a few times. The V call is TRBV6-5, the J call TRBJ1-1; D uncertain. The CDR3 is made up of 14 amino acids. The germline gives CDR1 MNHEY, CDR2 SVGAGI. The V end lost 2 bases, the J end lost 1 base, and 8 bases lay between the germline ends. For the CDR3, the DNA is TGTGCCAGCAGTTACCAGACACGGAACACTGAAGCTTTCTTT. This sequence encodes CASSYQTRNTEAFF.

The chain carries TRBV7-6 and TRBJ2-2; tentative D call: TRBD2 (6 bases). The CDR3 loop spans 12 amino acids. CDR1 and CDR2 from the germline V gene are SGHVS and FNYEAQ. With 5 bases removed from V and 6 bases from J, the gap between germline ends came to 7 bases. The chain's CDR3 is CASSRDSGELFF. DNA for the CDR3: TGTGCCAGCAGCCGGGACTCCGGGGAGCTGTTTTTT.

The V gene is TRBV6-5, the J gene TRBJ2-3; 10 bases are shared with TRBD2. The CDR3 is 18 amino acids. V was clipped by 10 bases and J by 2 bases; unmatched bases: 18. In germline, CDR1 is MNHEY, CDR2 SVGAGI. The CDR3 sequence: CAICSPGLAEKSTDTQYF. The CDR3 DNA reads TGTGCCATCTGTTCTCCCGGACTAGCGGAAAAATCCACAGATACGCAGTATTTT.

The chain couples TRBV29-1 to TRBJ2-7; either TRBD1 or TRBD2 may fit D (5 bases each). The ends were cut back, 4 bases at V and 2 bases at J, with 9 bases in the middle. CDR1 and CDR2 (germline): SQVTM, ANQGSEA. The CDR3 is made up of 12 amino acids. CDR3 loop: CSVGSGPYEQYF. CDR3 sequence (DNA): TGCAGCGTTGGGTCGGGGCCCTACGAGCAGTACTTC.

This clonotype has a handful of counts. The chain combines TRBV25-1 with TRBJ2-7; D possibly corresponds to TRBD1 (7 bases). CDR3 length: 13 residues. The germline V gene encodes CDR1 MGHDK and CDR2 SYGVNS. Trimming removed 8 bases at V and 3 bases at J, with 14 bases between. The CDR3 DNA is TGTGCCAGCGGCGGGACAGTCGTCTACGAGCAGTACTTC. Translation gives CASGGTVVYEQYF.

In this sample, this clonotype turned up a few times. The chain couples TRBV5-1 to TRBJ2-5, with 7 positions matching TRBD1. Germline V lookup: CDR1 SGHRS, CDR2 YFSETQ. The CDR3 covers 14 residues. The V gene end was trimmed by 3 bases and the J gene end by 2 bases; junction bases not matched to a gene: 4. Here the CDR3 reads CASSWMDRQETQYF. The DNA of the CDR3 is TGCGCCAGCAGCTGGATGGACAGGCAAGAGACCCAGTACTTC. The whole variable domain, filled in from reference TRBV5-1 and TRBJ2-5, reads KAGVTQTPRYLIKTRGQQVTLSCSPISGHRSVSWYQQTPGQGLQFLFEYFSETQRNKGNFPGRFSGRQFSNSRSEMNVSTLELGDSALYLCASSWMDRQETQYFGPGTRLLVL.